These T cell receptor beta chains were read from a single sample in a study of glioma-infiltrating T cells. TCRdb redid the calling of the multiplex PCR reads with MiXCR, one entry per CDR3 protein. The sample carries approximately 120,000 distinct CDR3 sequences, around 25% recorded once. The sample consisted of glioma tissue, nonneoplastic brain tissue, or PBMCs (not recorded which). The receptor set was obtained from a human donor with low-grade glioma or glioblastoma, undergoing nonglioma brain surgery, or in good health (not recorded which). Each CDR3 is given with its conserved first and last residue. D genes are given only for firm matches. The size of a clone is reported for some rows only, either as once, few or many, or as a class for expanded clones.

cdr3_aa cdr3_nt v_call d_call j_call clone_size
CASSYSGRGRTEAFF TGTGCCAGCAGTTACTCGGGCAGGGGGCGAACTGAAGCTTTCTTT TRBV6-6 TRBD1 TRBJ1-1 many
CASTWTGKDTGELFF TGTGCCAGCACCTGGACAGGGAAGGACACCGGGGAGCTGTTTTTT TRBV12-3/TRBV12-4 TRBD1 TRBJ2-2 .
CASSRIPLTWNEAFF TGTGCCAGCAGCCGCATTCCCTTGACCTGGAATGAAGCTTTCTTT TRBV11-2 . TRBJ1-1 many
CASSPWGGAYNEQFF TGTGCCAGCAGTCCTTGGGGGGGGGCCTACAATGAGCAGTTCTTC TRBV6-2/TRBV6-3 TRBD2 TRBJ2-1 many
CSAARNGQVGNTIYF TGCAGTGCCGCCAGGAATGGACAGGTCGGGAACACCATATATTTT TRBV20-1 TRBD1 TRBJ1-3 .
CAGRKDQPQHF TGTGCCGGCAGAAAAGATCAGCCACAGCATTTT TRBV6-2/TRBV6-3 . TRBJ1-5 once
CASSPGAGVRDTQYF TGTGCCAGCTCACCGGGAGCGGGAGTAAGAGATACGCAGTATTTT TRBV18 TRBD2 TRBJ2-3 many
CASSLDPELYNEQFF TGTGCCAGCAGCTTAGACCCCGAGCTGTACAATGAGCAGTTCTTC TRBV7-2 . TRBJ2-1 many
CSARDSNWGSNNEQFF TGCAGCGCTAGAGATTCTAACTGGGGGTCAAACAATGAACAGTTCTTC TRBV20-1 . TRBJ2-1 .
CASSLNPGQDGYTF TGTGCCAGCTCCCTTAATCCGGGACAGGATGGCTACACCTTC TRBV18 TRBD1 TRBJ1-2 many
CASSSFDRPSGYTF TGTGCCAGCAGCTCATTTGACCGTCCCTCTGGCTACACCTTC TRBV7-2 . TRBJ1-2 many
CASSWTGGLNTEAFF TGTGCCAGCAGTTGGACAGGGGGACTGAACACTGAAGCTTTCTTT TRBV6-1 TRBD1 TRBJ1-1 many
CASSQEFFTDTQYF TGTGCCAGCAGCCAGGAGTTCTTCACAGATACGCAGTATTTT TRBV7-9 . TRBJ2-3 .
CASSLRVKGPDTQYF TGTGCCAGCAGTCTTCGCGTCAAGGGCCCAGATACGCAGTATTTT TRBV6-2/TRBV6-3 . TRBJ2-3 many
CNLRQFTYEQYF TGCAATTTACGACAGTTTACCTACGAGCAGTACTTC TRBV29-1 . TRBJ2-7 many
CSARDENTEAFF TGCAGTGCTAGAGACGAGAACACTGAAGCTTTCTTT TRBV20-1 . TRBJ1-1 many
CASSQLTGGNSPLHF TGCGCCAGCAGCCAATTAACAGGGGGTAATTCACCCCTCCACTTT TRBV4-3 TRBD1 TRBJ1-6 many
CATSDLNQPQHF TGTGCCACCAGTGATCTCAATCAGCCCCAGCATTTT TRBV24-1 . TRBJ1-5 many
CASSGTSGSYEQYF TGTGCCAGCAGCGGGACTAGCGGTTCCTACGAGCAGTACTTC TRBV6-1 TRBD2 TRBJ2-7 many
CASSFPREFNNKQFF TGTGCCAGCAGTTTTCCGCGGGAGTTTAACAATAAGCAGTTCTTC TRBV12-3/TRBV12-4 TRBD2 TRBJ2-1 .
CSASKQSSGYIF TGCAGTGCTAGTAAGCAGAGCTCTGGCTACATTTTC TRBV20-1 . TRBJ1-2 .
CSVENPKTSGSYNEQFF TGCAGCGTTGAGAACCCAAAAACTAGCGGCTCCTACAATGAGCAGTTCTTC TRBV29-1 TRBD2 TRBJ2-1 few
CATSTPRGGSYNEQFF TGTGCCACCAGCACCCCTCGGGGGGGTTCCTACAATGAGCAGTTCTTC TRBV15 TRBD2 TRBJ2-1 many
CSARDGGPNEQFF TGCAGTGCTAGAGACGGCGGCCCCAATGAGCAGTTCTTC TRBV20-1 . TRBJ2-1 medium-sized